The entry below gives a single T cell receptor (beta chain) sequence along with its context. Its antigen is currently not known. Nothing much larger sits one base from this clone, and base qualities are not available. The receptor library was made with the immunoSEQ multiplex PCR assay. The multiplex PCR relied on a mix of 60 forward primers for TCR Vbeta segments and 13 reverse primers for TCR Jbeta segments. The CDR3 region of rearranged TCR beta genes was amplified from genomic DNA with a multiplex PCR assay. Amplified TCR beta libraries were sequenced as 87-base-pair reads on the Illumina HiSeq System. The original pipeline was this. In a later analysis, 70 million to 95 million unique TCR beta chains were counted across the 650 to 750 repertoires, and roughly 10 million of these chains were shared by at least two donors. Raw reads were error-corrected and collapsed into unique sequences with a nearest-neighbor algorithm that merged closely related sequences to remove PCR and sequencing errors. V, D and J gene segments were assigned by aligning CDR3 sequences to IMGT reference sequences. Each retained sequence needed at least a six-nucleotide match to both a V gene segment and a J gene segment. Rearrangements were called productive when the CDR3 lacked stop codons and stayed in frame with V and J; all others were non-productive. CDR3 was defined according to IMGT convention as the region running from the second conserved V-encoded cysteine to the conserved J-encoded phenylalanine. The earlier analysis of roughly 590 of the donors excluded sequences that lacked an unambiguous match to a single V gene segment. An earlier analysis of fewer than 750 of the donors called V segments functional above 56.7% productive rearrangements and segregating when the between-donor standard deviation exceeded 5%. A statistical classification framework was built to diagnose cytomegalovirus status from the catalog of TCR beta chain sequences. A later analysis assigned V and J genes by comparing TCR nucleotide sequences with IMGT/GENE-DB human TR gene sequences. The TCRdist pipeline was used in a later analysis to assign CDR3 sequences and most-parsimonious VDJ recombination scenarios. A later analysis defined each TCR beta chain by its CDR3 amino acid sequence plus V-gene family, and excluded reads lacking a unique V-gene family. A later analysis removed several hundred highly shared, low-generation-probability nucleotide sequences to deal with suspected cross-contamination and a sequencing artifact. In a later analysis, a clonal expansion index was calculated for each public chain from normalized within-repertoire ranks of inferred template counts. In a later analysis, generation probabilities were computed with a VDJ recombination model fitted to out-of-frame rearrangements, and the resulting probabilities were checked against IGoR. In a later analysis, hypergeometric tests were used to score TCR-TCR, TCR-HLA and TCR-CMV co-occurrence, with a repertoire-size bias correction applied to TCR pairs. In a later analysis, false discovery rates were estimated by permuting HLA or CMV assignments 20 times. In a later analysis, co-occurring TCRs were grouped using DBSCAN, with TCRdist sequence similarity added in when clustering inside HLA-allele-positive subsets. Repertoires with fewer than 30,000 or more than 120,000 public chains, plus five repertoires with anomalous nucleotide sharing, were excluded from co-occurrence clustering. TCRdb carries this immuneACCESS record with in-frame sequences only. Its versions omit some clonotypes, under half of them owing to an unresolved V gene in the studies checked, with the rest unexplained. D and trimming come from the DNA, and the V and J calls and clone size come from that table. The sample contains some 93,000 clones, around three fifths of them found a single time. The ten top clones hold over 5% of the sample.

The record originates from a study of cytomegalovirus exposure and HLA in healthy donors (dated by TCRdb to about 2017). Some background on the complete study: According to an earlier analysis of around 600 of the donors, about 179 million T cells yielded 90 million to 140 million unique TCR beta sequences and 250 to 350 Gb of sequence data. To predict cytomegalovirus infection status, the study brought together high-throughput TCR immunosequencing, statistical association of individual TCRs with disease status, and machine learning. Using immunosequencing, the study profiled T cell repertoires from 666 subjects and related those repertoires to cytomegalovirus serostatus. The number of typed donors differed by locus: 629-630 for A, B, C, DRB1 and DQB1; some 540 for DQA1; roughly 600 for DPA1; and 400 to 480 for DPB1. Donor age, sex, ethnicity and CMV serostatus were compiled alongside the repertoire data. To study patterns of TCR occurrence, a later analysis re-analyzed previously published TCR beta repertoires from 500 to 850 donors and added high-resolution HLA genotyping. An earlier analysis of several hundred of the donors used high-throughput TCR beta sequencing to judge whether each TCR beta V gene segment behaved as functional or pseudogenic. Genome-wide SNP genotypes for about three fifths of the roughly 700 donors were used in a later genetic analysis, which treated that subset as a discovery cohort. Class I and class II HLA loci were covered by the typing at four-digit resolution. Several DR-DQ haplotypes were handled as single units for association and clustering because linkage in the cohort was strong. Every repertoire in the discovery cohort had been generated on one and the same sequencing platform. Among the roughly 400 genotyped donors, around 81% belonged to the genetic ancestry cluster associated with self-reported Caucasian donors. Roughly 290 gigabases of sequencing data and about 92 million unique TCR sequences made up an early release that covered approximately 650 HLA-typed donors. Besides the first cohort of roughly 660 subjects, a separate validation cohort made up of 120 different subjects was used. The aim of the study was to test whether cataloging public T cell receptors could identify signatures of past pathogen exposure. Across 300 to 500 genotyped donors of the cohort, an average of 235,054 unique TCR beta nucleotide sequences per donor were sequenced, and 15% to 20% of those sequences were non-productive. Rather than drawing on any new phenotypic data, the later analysis identified candidate immune exposures from TCR beta sequences and the way those sequences occurred across donors. Broader findings and caveats from the paper: When HLA alleles, especially DR and DQ, strongly co-occurred, attributing TCR associations to individual alleles was difficult. In an earlier analysis of 587 of the donors, most TCR beta V segments were observed in productive rearrangements about 90% or about 30% of the time, broadly matching IMGT annotations. The study gave a list of roughly 150 TCR beta chains associated with cytomegalovirus. Some 16 rarely observed V segments, including chromosome 9 orphons, were excluded from the earlier analysis of several hundred of the donors because counts were too low. The authors suggested that the approach could potentially be generalized to other disease states and immunological phenotypes. Some IMGT-functional V segments, including TRBV6-2 and TRBV6-3, could not be told apart with the 87-base-pair reads, so those segments were excluded. V-gene and J-gene trimming of TCR beta chains was associated with a missense DCLRE1C variant in a later genetic analysis, and the association was replicated in an independent cohort. The classifier was reported to diagnose cytomegalovirus status with high specificity and sensitivity in both the original and validation cohorts. HLA typing was unavailable for some donors at each locus, so association tests used only the typed subset. Roughly uniform sequencing depth across donors was assumed in presence/absence analyses, although this assumption may not hold. The sequencing pipeline was judged likely to have produced a cluster of highly shared sequence variants as a technical artifact. Only TCR beta chains were sequenced in this cohort, and the absence of alpha or paired-chain data limited detectable features. Several of the top co-occurrence clusters appeared to be linked to parvovirus B19, influenza, CMV and Epstein-Barr virus, according to a later analysis. Immune exposure information for the cohort was limited to CMV serostatus. According to a later genetic analysis, donors in an Asian-associated ancestry cluster had fewer N-insertions in productive TCRs than the approximately 630-donor mean. A further reported finding was that TCR beta sequences accurately predicted the HLA-A and HLA-B alleles for most subjects in the first cohort. A later analysis found that most CMV-associated TCR beta chains appeared HLA-restricted, with HLA associations seemingly driven largely by CMV exposure. Compared with equally common non-associated chains, HLA-associated TCR beta chains in a later analysis were more clonally expanded and had lower generation probabilities. Across donors, most TCR sequences were observed very rarely, whereas some public TCRs were present in many individuals. A later analysis found that TCR association rates varied across HLA loci, with DRB1 alleles showing the most associated TCRs and HLA-C alleles the fewest. Specific HLA alleles were associated with 15,000 to 20,000 TCR beta sequences at a false discovery rate of 0.05 in a later analysis. Correlated functional status among segregating V segments might reflect linkage disequilibrium, but an unknown experimental factor could not be ruled out. A few of the identified cytomegalovirus-associated TCR beta chains were confirmed in vitro to be specific for cytomegalovirus antigens.

The cohort consisted of 600 or so healthy bone marrow donors. All cohort members were sampled while nominally healthy, although unrecorded immune exposures were likely present. The donor was CMV seropositive and belonged to the group of 250 to 350 seropositive cohort members. A peripheral blood sample was collected from each donor, and TCR beta sequencing was performed on peripheral blood mononuclear cells. Genomic DNA was extracted from the blood cell samples with the Qiagen DNeasy Blood Extraction Kit. Clipping removes 7 bases from V and 4 bases from J, with 15 as the unmatched junction base count. Reading from cysteine to phenylalanine, the CDR3 counts 19 amino acids. Of the read, only the CDR3 DNA is kept; its 57 bases are in frame from base 1. As encoded in the germline V gene, CDR1 is SGHTA while CDR2 is FQGNSA.

The sequence was obtained from a boy younger than 18 in good health and CMV-seropositive. In this chain, TRBV7-2 is recombined with TRBJ2-6, and TRBD1 aligns with 11 junction nucleotides. The material sequenced was PBMCs. The DNA sequence is as follows: TGTGCCAGCAAGTTACAACCCGGGACAGGGGGGTCAGGGGCCAACGTCCTGACTTTC. Its product reads: CASKLQPGTGGSGANVLTF.